This T cell receptor beta chain derives from a study of T-cell memory formation after mild COVID-19. Germline CDR1 reads SGHAT; CDR2 reads FQNNGV. V lost 4 bases and J 9 bases, leaving 13 bases between the germline ends. The CDR3 runs 14 residues. Via MiXCR, TCRdb re-called the 5' RACE reads, giving one row per CDR3 protein. The repertoire holds 400,000 or so distinct CDR3 sequences, with 20% as singletons. The sample holds a few counts of this clonotype. The sequence was obtained from an adult woman who had mild COVID-19 (a few samples of this study predate the infection). Cell type and time point are not known. The sample consisted of PBMCs or a T cell subset sorted from them (not recorded which). The chain couples TRBV11-2 to TRBJ1-6; D is ambiguous. The CDR3 reads CASSSREWGSPLHF. Written as DNA, the CDR3 is TGTGCCAGCAGCTCGAGGGAGTGGGGTTCACCCCTCCACTTT.